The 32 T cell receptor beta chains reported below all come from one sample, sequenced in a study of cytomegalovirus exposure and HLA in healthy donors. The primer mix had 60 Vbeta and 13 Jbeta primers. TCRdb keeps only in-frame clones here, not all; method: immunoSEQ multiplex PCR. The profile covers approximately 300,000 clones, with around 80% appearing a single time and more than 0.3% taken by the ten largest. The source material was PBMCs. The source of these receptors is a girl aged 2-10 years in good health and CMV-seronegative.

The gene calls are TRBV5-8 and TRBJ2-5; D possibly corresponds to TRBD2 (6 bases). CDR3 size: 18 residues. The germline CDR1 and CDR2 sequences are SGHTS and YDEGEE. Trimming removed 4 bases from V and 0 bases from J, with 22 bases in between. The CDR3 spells CASSQDYEGSTYQETQYF. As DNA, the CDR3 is TGTGCCAGCAGCCAGGACTATGAAGGTTCCACGTACCAAGAGACCCAGTACTTC.

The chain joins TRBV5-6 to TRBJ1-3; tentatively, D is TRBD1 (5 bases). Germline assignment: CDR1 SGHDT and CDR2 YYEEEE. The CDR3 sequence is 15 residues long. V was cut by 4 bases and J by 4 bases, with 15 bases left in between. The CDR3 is CASSLLPGSGNTIYF. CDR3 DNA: TGTGCCAGCAGCCTCCTACCAGGGTCAGGAAACACCATATATTTT. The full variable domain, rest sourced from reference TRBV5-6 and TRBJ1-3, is DAGVTQSPTHLIKTRGQQVTLRCSPKSGHDTVSWYQQALGQGPQFIFQYYEEEERQRGNFPDRFSGHQFPNYSSELNVNALLLGDSALYLCASSLLPGSGNTIYFGEGSWLTVV.

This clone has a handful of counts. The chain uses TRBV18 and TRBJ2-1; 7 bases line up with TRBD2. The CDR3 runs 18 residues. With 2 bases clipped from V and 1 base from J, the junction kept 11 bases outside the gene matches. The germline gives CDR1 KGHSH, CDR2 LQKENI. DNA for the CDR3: TGTGCCAGCTCACCAAGCGCAGCCACTAGCGTATCCTACAATGAGCAGTTCTTC. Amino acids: CASSPSAATSVSYNEQFF.

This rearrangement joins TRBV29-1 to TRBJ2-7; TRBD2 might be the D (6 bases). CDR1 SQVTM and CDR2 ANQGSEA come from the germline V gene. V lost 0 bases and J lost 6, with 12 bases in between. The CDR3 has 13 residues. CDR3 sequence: CSVEDGGLAEQYF. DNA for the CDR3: TGCAGCGTTGAAGATGGAGGGCTGGCCGAGCAGTACTTC.

In DNA, the CDR3 is TGTGCCAGCAGCTTAAAAGGGGATTACAATGAGCAGTTCTTC. Its protein product is CASSLKGDYNEQFF. This chain links TRBV7-6 with TRBJ2-1, with a weak D call TRBD1 (5 bases). The germline gives CDR1 SGHVS, CDR2 FNYEAQ. The CDR3 length is 14 residues. Trimming took 2 bases from V and 4 from J, leaving 9 bases between them.

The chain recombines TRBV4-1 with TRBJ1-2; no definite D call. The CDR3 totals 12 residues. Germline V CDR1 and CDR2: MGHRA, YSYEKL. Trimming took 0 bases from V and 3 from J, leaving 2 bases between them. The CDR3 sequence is CASSQDYYGYTF. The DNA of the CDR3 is TGCGCCAGCAGCCAAGACTACTATGGCTACACCTTC.

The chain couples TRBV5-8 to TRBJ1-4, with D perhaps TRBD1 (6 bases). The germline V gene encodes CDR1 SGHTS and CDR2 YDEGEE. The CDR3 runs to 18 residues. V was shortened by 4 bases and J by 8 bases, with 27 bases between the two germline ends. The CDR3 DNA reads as TGTGCCAGCAGCCGGGTACTCTCAGGGGTCCCCACAAGCGAAAAACTGTTTTTT. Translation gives CASSRVLSGVPTSEKLFF.

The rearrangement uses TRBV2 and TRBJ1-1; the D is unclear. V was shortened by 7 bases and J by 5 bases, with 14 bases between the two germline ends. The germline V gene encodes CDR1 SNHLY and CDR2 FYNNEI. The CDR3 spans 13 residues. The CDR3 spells CASKKVQLTEAFF. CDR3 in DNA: TGTGCCAGCAAAAAGGTACAGCTTACTGAAGCTTTCTTT.

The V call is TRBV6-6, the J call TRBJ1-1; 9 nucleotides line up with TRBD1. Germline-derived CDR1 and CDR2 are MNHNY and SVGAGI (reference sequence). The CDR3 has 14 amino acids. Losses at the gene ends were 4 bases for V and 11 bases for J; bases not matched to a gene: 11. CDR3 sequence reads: CASSLGQGGMLAFF. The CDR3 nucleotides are TGTGCCAGCAGTTTGGGACAGGGAGGTATGTTGGCTTTCTTT.

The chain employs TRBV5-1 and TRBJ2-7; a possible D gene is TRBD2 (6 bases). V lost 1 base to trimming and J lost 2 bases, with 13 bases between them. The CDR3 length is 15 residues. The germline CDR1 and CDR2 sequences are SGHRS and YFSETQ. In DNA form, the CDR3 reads TGCGCCAGCAGCTTGTACGAGCTAGCGACCTACGAGCAGTACTTC. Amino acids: CASSLYELATYEQYF.

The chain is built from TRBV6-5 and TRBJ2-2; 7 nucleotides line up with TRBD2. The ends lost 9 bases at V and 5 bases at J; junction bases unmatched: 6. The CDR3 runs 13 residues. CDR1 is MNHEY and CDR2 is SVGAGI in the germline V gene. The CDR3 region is CASGRGLTGELFF. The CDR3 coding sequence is TGTGCCAGTGGGCGGGGGTTGACCGGGGAGCTGTTTTTT.

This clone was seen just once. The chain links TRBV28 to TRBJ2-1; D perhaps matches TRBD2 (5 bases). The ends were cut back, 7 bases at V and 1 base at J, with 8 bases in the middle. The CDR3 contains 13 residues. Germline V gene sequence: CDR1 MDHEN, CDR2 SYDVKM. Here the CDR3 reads CASNGDSYNEQFF. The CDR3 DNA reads TGTGCCAGCAACGGGGATTCCTACAATGAGCAGTTCTTC.

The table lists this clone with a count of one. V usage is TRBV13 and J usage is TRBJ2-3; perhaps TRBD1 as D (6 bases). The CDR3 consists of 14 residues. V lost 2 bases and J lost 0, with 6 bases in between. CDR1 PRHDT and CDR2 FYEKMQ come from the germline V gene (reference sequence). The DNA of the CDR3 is TGTGCCAGCAGCTTAAGGGGGAGCACAGATACGCAGTATTTT. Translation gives CASSLRGSTDTQYF.

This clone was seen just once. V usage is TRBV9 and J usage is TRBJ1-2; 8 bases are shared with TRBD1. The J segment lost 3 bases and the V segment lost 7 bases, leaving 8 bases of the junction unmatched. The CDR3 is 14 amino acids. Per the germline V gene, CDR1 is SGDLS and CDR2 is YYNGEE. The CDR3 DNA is TGTGCCAGCTCGCCCGGGGGACAGGACTATGGCTACACCTTC. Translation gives CASSPGGQDYGYTF.

The CDR3 here is CASSQDSGTGWGYTF. The CDR3 region has the DNA TGTGCCAGCAGCCAAGATTCCGGGACAGGGTGGGGCTACACCTTC. The chain is built from TRBV14 and TRBJ1-2, with 9 bases fitting TRBD1. V shed 0 bases, J shed 8 bases, and the junction held 7 bases outside the gene matches. Germline CDR1 is SGHDN and CDR2 is FVKESK. The CDR3 covers 15 residues. Full variable domain (rest looked up from reference TRBV14 and TRBJ1-2): EAGVTQFPSHSVIEKGQTVTLRCDPISGHDNLYWYRRVMGKEIKFLLHFVKESKQDESGMPNNRFLAERTGGTYSTLKVQPAELEDSGVYFCASSQDSGTGWGYTFGSGTRLTVV.

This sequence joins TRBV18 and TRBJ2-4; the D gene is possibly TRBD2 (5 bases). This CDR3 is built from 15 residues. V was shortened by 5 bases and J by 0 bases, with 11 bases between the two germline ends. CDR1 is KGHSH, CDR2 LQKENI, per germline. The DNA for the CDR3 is TGTGCCAGCTCAACCAGTGAGGGAGCCAAAAACATTCAGTACTTC. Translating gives CASSTSEGAKNIQYF.

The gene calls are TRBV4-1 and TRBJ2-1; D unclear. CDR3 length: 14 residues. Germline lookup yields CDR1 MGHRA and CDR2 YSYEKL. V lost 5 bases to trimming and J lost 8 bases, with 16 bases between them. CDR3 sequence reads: CASSVRPGWDEQFF. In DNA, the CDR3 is TGCGCCAGCAGCGTTAGACCGGGTTGGGATGAGCAGTTCTTC.

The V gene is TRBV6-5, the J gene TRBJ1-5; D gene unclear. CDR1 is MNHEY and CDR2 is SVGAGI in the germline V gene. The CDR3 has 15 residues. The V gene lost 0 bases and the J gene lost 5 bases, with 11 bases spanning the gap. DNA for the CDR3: TGTGCCAGCAGTTACTCGGCGACAAATGATCAGCCCCAGCATTTT. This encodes CASSYSATNDQPQHF.

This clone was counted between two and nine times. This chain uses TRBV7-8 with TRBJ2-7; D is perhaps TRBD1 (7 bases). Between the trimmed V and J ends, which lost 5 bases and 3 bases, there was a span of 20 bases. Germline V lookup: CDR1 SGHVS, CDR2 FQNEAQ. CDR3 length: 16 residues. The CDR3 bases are TGTGCCAGCAGCATCAGGGGGGACCCCAGCCGCTACGAGCAGTACTTC. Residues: CASSIRGDPSRYEQYF.

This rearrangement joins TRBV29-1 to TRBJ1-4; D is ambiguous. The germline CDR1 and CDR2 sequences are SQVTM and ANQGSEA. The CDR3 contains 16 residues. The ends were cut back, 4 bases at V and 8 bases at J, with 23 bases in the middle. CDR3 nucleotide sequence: TGCAGCGTTGCCGAGGGTGGGCCGGAATTCGAGGAAAAACTGTTTTTT. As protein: CSVAEGGPEFEEKLFF.

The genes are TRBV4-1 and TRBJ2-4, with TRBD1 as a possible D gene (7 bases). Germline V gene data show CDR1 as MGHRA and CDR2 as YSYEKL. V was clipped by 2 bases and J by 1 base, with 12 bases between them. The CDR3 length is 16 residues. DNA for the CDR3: TGCGCCAGCAGCCAACAGGGGGAGGTGGCCAAAAACATTCAGTACTTC. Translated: CASSQQGEVAKNIQYF.

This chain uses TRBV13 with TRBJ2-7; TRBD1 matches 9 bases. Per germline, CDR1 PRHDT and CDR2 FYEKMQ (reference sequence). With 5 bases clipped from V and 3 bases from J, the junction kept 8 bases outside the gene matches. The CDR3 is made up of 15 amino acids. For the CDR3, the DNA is TGTGCCAGCAGCGCCCACGGGACAGGGCGCTACGAGCAGTACTTC. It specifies CASSAHGTGRYEQYF.

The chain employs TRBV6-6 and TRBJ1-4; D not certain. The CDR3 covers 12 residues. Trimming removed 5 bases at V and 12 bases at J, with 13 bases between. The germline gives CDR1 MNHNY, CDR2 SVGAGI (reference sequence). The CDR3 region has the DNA TGTGCCAGCAGTCCATCCAACGGTGAACTGTTTTTT. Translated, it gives CASSPSNGELFF.

Here the CDR3 reads CAWTEGLALGDEQFF. The CDR3 nucleotides are TGTGCCTGGACCGAAGGACTAGCTTTAGGGGATGAGCAGTTCTTC. The chain joins TRBV30 to TRBJ2-1; TRBD2 matches 8 bases. CDR3 length: 15 residues. Trimming took 4 bases from V and 8 from J; bases not matched to a gene: 13. CDR1 is GTSNPN and CDR2 is SVGIG in the germline V gene (reference sequence).

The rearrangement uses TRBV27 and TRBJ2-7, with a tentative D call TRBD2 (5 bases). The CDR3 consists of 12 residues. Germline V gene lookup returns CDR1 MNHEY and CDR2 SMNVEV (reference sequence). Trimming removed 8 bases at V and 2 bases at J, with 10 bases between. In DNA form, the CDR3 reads TGTGCCAGCTCCGGGGAAACCTACGAGCAGTACTTC. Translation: CASSGETYEQYF.

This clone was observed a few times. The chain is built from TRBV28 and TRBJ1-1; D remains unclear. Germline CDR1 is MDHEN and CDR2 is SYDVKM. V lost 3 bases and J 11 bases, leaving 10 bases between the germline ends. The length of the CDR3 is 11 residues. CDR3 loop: CASSFSEEAFF. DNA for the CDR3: TGTGCCAGCAGTTTCTCTGAGGAGGCTTTCTTT.

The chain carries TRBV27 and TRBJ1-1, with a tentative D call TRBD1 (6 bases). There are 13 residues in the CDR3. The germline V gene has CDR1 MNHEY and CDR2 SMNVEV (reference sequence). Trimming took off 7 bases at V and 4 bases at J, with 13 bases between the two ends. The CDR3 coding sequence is TGTGCCAGCACCAGGGGACGGGGCACTGAAGCTTTCTTT. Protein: CASTRGRGTEAFF.

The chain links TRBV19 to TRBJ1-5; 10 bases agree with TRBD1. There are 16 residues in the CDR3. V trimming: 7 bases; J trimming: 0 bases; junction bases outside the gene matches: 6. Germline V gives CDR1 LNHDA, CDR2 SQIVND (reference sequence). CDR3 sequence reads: CASKDRGSYSNQPQHF. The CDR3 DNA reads TGTGCCAGTAAGGACAGGGGGAGCTATAGCAATCAGCCCCAGCATTTT.

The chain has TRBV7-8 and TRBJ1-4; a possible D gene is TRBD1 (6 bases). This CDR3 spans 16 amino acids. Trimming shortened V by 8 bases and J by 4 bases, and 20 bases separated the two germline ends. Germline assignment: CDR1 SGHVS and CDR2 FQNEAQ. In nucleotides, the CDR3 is TGTGCCAGCGGATTGGGGCAGGGGCGAGTTAATGAAAAACTGTTTTTT. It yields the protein CASGLGQGRVNEKLFF.

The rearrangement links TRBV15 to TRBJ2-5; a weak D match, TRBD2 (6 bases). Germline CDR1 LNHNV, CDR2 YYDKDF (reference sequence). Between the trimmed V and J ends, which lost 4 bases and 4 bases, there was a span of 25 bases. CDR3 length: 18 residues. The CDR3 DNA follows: TGTGCCACCAGCACCCCGACCCGGGACTTCAACAACTTAGAGACCCAGTACTTC. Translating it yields CATSTPTRDFNNLETQYF.

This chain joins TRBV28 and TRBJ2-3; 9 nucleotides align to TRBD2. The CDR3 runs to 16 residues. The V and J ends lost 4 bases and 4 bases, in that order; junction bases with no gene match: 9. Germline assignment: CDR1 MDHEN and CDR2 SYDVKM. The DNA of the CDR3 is TGTGCCAGCAGTTCCGAGGGTAGCGGGAGTTCAGATACGCAGTATTTT. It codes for CASSSEGSGSSDTQYF.

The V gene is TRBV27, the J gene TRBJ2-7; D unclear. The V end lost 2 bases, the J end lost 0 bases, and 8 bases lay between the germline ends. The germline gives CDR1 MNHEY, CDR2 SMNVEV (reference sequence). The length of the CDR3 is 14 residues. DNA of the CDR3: TGTGCCAGCAGTTTAGGGTCTAGCTCCTACGAGCAGTACTTC. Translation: CASSLGSSSYEQYF.